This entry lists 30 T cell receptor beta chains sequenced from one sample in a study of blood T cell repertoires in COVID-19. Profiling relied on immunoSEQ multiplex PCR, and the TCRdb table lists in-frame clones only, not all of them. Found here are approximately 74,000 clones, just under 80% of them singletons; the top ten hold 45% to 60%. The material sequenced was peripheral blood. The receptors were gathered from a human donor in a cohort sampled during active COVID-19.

The CDR3 region is CATSELAGVSYNEQFF. DNA of the CDR3: TGTGCCACCAGTGAACTAGCGGGGGTCTCCTACAATGAGCAGTTCTTC. This chain joins TRBV24-1 and TRBJ2-1; TRBD2 aligns across 11 bases. J lost 0 bases, V lost 4 bases, and 1 base had no gene match. The CDR3 spans 16 residues. Germline-derived CDR1 and CDR2 are KGHDR and SFDVKD.

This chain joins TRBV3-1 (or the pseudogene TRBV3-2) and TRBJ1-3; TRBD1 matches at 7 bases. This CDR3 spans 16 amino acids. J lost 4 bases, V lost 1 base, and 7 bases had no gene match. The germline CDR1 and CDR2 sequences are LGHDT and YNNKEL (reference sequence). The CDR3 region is CASSQVTGAGGNTIYF. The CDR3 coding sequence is TGTGCCAGCAGCCAAGTCACAGGGGCGGGCGGAAACACCATATATTTT.

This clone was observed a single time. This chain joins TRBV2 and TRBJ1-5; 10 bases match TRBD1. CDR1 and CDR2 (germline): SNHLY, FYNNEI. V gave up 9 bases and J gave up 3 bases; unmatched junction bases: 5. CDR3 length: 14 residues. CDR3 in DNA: TGTGCCAGTGGGGACAGGGGCGTCAATCAGCCCCAGCATTTT. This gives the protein CASGDRGVNQPQHF.

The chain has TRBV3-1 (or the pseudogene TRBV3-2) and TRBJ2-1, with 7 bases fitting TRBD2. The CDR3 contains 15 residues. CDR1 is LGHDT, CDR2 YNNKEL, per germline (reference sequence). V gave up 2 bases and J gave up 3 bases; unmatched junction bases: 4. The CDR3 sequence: CASSQTSDFYNEQFF. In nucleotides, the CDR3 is TGTGCCAGCAGCCAAACTAGCGATTTCTACAATGAGCAGTTCTTC.

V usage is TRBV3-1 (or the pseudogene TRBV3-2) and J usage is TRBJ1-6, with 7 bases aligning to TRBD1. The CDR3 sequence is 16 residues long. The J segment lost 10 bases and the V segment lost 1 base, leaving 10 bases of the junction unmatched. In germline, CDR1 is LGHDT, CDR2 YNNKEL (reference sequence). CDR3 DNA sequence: TGTGCCAGCAGCCAAGCCCTGGGGACAGTGGGGTCACCCCTCCACTTT. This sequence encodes CASSQALGTVGSPLHF.

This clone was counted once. The CDR3 coding sequence is TGTGCCAGCAGACTCATCCGTTGCGAGCAGTACTTC. Protein sequence: CASRLIRCEQYF. The chain has TRBV21-1 and TRBJ2-7; the table assigns TRBD2, which was not confirmed against the DNA. TRBV21-1 is an annotated pseudogene. This CDR3 is 12 amino acids long.

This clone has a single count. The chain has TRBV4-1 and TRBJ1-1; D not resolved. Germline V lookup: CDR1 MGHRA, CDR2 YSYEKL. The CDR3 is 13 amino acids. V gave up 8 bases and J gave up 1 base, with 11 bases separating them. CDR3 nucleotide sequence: TGCGCCAGCCGGGGTCCAGGGAACACTGAAGCTTTCTTT. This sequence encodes CASRGPGNTEAFF.

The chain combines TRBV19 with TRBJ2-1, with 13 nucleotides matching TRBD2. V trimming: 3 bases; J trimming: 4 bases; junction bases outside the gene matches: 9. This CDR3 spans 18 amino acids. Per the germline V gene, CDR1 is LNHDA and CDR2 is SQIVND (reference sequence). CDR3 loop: CASSIPLLAGGRYNEQFF. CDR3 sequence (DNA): TGTGCCAGTAGTATTCCCCTACTAGCGGGAGGGAGATACAATGAGCAGTTCTTC.

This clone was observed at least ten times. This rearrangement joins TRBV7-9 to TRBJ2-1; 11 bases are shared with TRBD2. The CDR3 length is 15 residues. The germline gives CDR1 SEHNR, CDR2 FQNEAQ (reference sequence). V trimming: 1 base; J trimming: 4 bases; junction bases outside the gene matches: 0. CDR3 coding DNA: TGTGCCAGCAGCTTAGGGACTAGCGGGTACAATGAGCAGTTCTTC. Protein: CASSLGTSGYNEQFF. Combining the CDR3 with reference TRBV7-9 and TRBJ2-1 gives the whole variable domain DTGVSQNPRHKITKRGQNVTFRCDPISEHNRLYWYRQTLGQGPEFLTYFQNEAQLEKSRLLSDRFSAERPKGSFSTLEIQRTEQGDSAMYLCASSLGTSGYNEQFFGPGTRLTVL.

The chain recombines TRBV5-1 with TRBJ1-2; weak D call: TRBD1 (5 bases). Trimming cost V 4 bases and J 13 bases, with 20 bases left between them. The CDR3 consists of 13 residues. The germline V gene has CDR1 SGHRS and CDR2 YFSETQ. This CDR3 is CASSQGLDMAGTF. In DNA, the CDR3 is TGCGCCAGCAGCCAGGGACTGGATATGGCTGGCACCTTC. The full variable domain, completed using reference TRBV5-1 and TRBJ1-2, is KAGVTQTPRYLIKTRGQQVTLSCSPISGHRSVSWYQQTPGQGLQFLFEYFSETQRNKGNFPGRFSGRQFSNSRSEMNVSTLELGDSALYLCASSQGLDMAGTFGSGTRLTVV.

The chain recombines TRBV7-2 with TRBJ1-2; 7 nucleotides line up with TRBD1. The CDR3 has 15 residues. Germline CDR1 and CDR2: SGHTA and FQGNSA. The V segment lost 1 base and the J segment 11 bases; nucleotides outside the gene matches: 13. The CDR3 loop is CASSLVKGDRDPYTF. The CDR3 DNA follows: TGTGCCAGCAGCTTAGTAAAGGGTGACAGGGACCCGTACACCTTC.

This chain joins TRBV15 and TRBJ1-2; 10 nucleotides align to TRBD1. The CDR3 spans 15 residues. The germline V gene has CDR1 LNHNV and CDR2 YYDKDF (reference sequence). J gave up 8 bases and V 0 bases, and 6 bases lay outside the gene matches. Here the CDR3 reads CATSRDRDRGQGYTF. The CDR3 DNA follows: TGTGCCACCAGCAGAGATCGAGACAGGGGGCAGGGCTACACCTTC.

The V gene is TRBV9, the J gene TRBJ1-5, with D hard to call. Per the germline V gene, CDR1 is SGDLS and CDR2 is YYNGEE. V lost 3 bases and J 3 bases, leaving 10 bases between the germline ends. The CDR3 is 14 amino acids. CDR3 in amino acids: CASSAPGSNQPQHF. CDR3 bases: TGTGCCAGCAGCGCCCCAGGATCCAATCAGCCCCAGCATTTT.

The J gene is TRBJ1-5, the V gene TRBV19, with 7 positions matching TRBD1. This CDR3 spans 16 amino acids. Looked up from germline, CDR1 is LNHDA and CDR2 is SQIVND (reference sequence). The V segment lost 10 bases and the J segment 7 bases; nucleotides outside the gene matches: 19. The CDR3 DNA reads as TGTGCCAACTCAACTTATCGCCAGGGGGTTAGGCAGCCCCAGCATTTT. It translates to CANSTYRQGVRQPQHF.

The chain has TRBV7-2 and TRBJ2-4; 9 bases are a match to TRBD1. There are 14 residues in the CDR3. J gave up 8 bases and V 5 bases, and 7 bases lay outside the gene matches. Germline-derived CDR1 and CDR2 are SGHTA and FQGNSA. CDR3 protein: CASSVGQGPYIQYF. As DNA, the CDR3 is TGTGCCAGCAGCGTAGGACAGGGGCCTTACATTCAGTACTTC.

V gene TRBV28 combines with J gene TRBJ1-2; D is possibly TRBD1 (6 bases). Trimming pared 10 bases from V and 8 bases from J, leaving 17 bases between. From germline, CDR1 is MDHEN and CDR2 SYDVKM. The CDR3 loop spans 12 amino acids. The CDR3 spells CATSRGARGYTF. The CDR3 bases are TGTGCCACCTCGCGGGGGGCGCGCGGCTACACCTTC.

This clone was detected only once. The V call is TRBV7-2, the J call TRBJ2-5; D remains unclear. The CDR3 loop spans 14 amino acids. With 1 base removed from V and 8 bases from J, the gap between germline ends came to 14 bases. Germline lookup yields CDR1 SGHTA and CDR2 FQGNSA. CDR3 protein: CASSLEHQLGTQYF. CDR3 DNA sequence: TGTGCCAGCAGCTTAGAACATCAGTTGGGCACCCAGTACTTC.

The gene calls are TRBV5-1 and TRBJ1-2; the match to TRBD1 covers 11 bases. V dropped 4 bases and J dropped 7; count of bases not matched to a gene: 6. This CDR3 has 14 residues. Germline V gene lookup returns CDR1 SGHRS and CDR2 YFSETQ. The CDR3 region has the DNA TGCGCCAGCAGCATAGGACAGGGGGCAGGTGGCTACACCTTC. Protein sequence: CASSIGQGAGGYTF.

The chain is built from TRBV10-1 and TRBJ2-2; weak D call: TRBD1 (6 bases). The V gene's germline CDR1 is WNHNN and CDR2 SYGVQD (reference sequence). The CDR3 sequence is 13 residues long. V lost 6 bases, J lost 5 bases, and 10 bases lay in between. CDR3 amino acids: CASSLQGTGELFF. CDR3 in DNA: TGCGCCAGCAGCCTTCAGGGGACCGGGGAGCTGTTTTTT.

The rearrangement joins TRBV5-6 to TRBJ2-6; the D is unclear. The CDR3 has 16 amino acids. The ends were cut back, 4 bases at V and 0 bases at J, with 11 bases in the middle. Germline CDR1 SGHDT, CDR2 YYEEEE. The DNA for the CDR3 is TGTGCCAGCAGCCCGACTTCGAGCTCTGGGGCCAACGTCCTGACTTTC. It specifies CASSPTSSSGANVLTF.

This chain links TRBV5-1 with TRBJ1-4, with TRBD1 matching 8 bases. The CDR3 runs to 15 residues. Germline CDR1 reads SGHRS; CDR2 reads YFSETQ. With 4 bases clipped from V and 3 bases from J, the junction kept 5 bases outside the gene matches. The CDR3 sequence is CASSRDRGPNEKLFF. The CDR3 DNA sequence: TGCGCCAGCAGCAGAGACAGGGGTCCTAATGAAAAACTGTTTTTT.

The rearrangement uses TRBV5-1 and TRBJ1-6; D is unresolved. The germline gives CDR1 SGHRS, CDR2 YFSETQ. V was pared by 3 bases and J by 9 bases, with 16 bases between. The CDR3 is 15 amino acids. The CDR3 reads CASSSEIPGSSPLHF. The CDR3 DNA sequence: TGCGCCAGCAGCTCCGAGATCCCAGGAAGTTCACCCCTCCACTTT.

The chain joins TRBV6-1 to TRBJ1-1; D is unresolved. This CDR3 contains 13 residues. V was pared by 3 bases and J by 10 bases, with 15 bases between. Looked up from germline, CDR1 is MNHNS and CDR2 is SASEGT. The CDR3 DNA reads TGTGCCAGCAGTGACCGGGCCCGGCGGGGAGCTTTCTTT. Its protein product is CASSDRARRGAFF.

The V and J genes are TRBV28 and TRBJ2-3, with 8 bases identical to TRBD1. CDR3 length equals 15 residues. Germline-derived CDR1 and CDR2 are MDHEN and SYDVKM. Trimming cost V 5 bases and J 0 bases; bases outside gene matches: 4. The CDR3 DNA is TGTGCCAGCAGTCCCGGACAGGGAAGCACAGATACGCAGTATTTT. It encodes CASSPGQGSTDTQYF.

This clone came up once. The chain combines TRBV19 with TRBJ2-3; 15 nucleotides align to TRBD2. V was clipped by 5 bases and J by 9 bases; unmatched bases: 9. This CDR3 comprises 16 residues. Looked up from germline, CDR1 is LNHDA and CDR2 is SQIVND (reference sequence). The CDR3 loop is CASSPAPGLAGGTQYF. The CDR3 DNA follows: TGTGCCAGTAGTCCCGCGCCGGGACTAGCGGGAGGAACGCAGTATTTT.

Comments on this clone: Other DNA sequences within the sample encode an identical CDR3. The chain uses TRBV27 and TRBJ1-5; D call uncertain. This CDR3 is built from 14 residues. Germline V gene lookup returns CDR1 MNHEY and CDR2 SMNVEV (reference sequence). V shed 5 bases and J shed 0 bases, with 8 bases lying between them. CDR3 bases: TGTGCCAGCAGTCCGGGATATAGCAATCAGCCCCAGCATTTT. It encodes CASSPGYSNQPQHF.

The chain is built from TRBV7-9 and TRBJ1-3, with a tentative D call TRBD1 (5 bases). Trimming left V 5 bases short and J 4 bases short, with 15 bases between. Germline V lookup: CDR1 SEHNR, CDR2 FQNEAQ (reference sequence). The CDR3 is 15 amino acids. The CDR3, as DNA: TGTGCCAGCAGCGACGCAGGGAAAATGGGAAACACCATATATTTT. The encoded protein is CASSDAGKMGNTIYF.

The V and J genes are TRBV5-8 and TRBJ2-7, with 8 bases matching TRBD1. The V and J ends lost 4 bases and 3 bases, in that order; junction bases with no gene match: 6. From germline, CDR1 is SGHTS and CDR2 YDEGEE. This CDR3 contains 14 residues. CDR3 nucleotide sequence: TGTGCCAGCAGCCCCGGGACAGGCTACTACGAGCAGTACTTC. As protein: CASSPGTGYYEQYF.

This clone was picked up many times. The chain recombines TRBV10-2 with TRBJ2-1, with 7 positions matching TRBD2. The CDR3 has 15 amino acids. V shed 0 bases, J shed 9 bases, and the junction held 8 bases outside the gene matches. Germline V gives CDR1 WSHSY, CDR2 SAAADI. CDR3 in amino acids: CASSESGAGVFEQFF. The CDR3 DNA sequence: TGCGCCAGCAGTGAGTCTGGGGCGGGAGTATTTGAGCAGTTCTTC.

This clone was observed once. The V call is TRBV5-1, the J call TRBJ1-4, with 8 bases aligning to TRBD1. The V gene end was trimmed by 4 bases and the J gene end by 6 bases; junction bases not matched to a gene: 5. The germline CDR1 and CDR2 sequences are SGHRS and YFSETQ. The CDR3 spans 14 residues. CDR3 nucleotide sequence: TGCGCCAGCAGCCCAGGGGGCCGACATGAAAAACTGTTTTTT. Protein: CASSPGGRHEKLFF.